The rows below give T cell receptor beta chains drawn from one sample of a study of blood T cell repertoires in COVID-19. Sequencing was performed with immunoSEQ multiplex PCR; in TCRdb, only in-frame clones are kept and a portion is missing. Here the sample spans approximately 110,000 clones, 80% to 95% being singletons. Sequencing input: peripheral blood. The receptors were sampled from a man between 50 and 59 years old with COVID-19, enrolled during active disease. Both conserved end residues are part of each CDR3. The D gene is left open where the match is weak. Size tells how often a clone was seen (once, few, many) or the class of an expanded clone, and some rows leave it out.

D gene	clone size	V gene	J gene	CDR3 protein	CDR3 DNA
TRBD1	NA	TRBV3-1/TRBV3-2	TRBJ2-1	CASSLGGQGDNEQFF	TGTGCCAGCAGCTTGGGCGGACAGGGTGATAATGAGCAGTTCTTC
TRBD2	NA	TRBV28	TRBJ2-7	CASSWTSGSIRSYEQYF	TGTGCCAGCAGTTGGACTAGCGGGAGTATTAGGTCCTACGAGCAGTACTTC
TRBD1	NA	TRBV6-5	TRBJ1-2	CASLGQGAGGYTF	TGTGCCAGCCTGGGACAGGGGGCTGGTGGCTACACCTTC
NA	medium-sized	TRBV10-1	TRBJ2-1	CASRTPGERDPEQFF	TGCGCCAGCAGAACCCCAGGGGAGCGGGATCCTGAGCAGTTCTTC
TRBD2	NA	TRBV6-6	TRBJ2-1	CASSRDLLARNEQFF	TGTGCCAGCAGCCGCGATCTACTAGCGCGCAATGAGCAGTTCTTC
NA	NA	TRBV6-1	TRBJ2-7	CASSEQGGLYEQYF	TGTGCCAGCAGTGAACAGGGGGGACTCTACGAGCAGTACTTC
TRBD1	few	TRBV6-2/TRBV6-3	TRBJ1-2	CASRQGGRGPGYTF	TGTGCCAGCCGCCAAGGGGGCAGGGGGCCTGGCTACACCTTC
TRBD2	NA	TRBV28	TRBJ2-1	CASTFSGSGYNEQFF	TGTGCCAGCACATTTAGCGGGAGCGGTTACAATGAGCAGTTCTTC
TRBD1	NA	TRBV28	TRBJ2-2	CASSFLGTANTGELFF	TGTGCCAGCAGTTTTCTCGGGACAGCGAACACCGGGGAGCTGTTTTTT
TRBD2	NA	TRBV19	TRBJ2-2	CASSIAKAGGRNTGELFF	TGTGCCAGTAGTATAGCCAAAGCGGGGGGGCGAAACACCGGGGAGCTGTTTTTT
NA	few	TRBV7-8	TRBJ2-2	CASTTRTATGELFF	TGTGCCAGCACCACAAGAACAGCCACCGGGGAGCTGTTTTTT
TRBD2	NA	TRBV19	TRBJ2-1	CASSIDVAGGGYNEQFF	TGTGCCAGTAGTATAGACGTAGCGGGAGGGGGCTACAATGAGCAGTTCTTC
NA	NA	TRBV28	TRBJ2-2	CASSLLSTANTGELFF	TGTGCCAGCAGTTTATTGAGCACGGCGAACACCGGGGAGCTGTTTTTT
TRBD1	NA	TRBV19	TRBJ1-3	CASSIGRGPGNTIYF	TGTGCCAGTAGTATCGGCAGGGGGCCTGGAAACACCATATATTTT
NA	NA	TRBV5-1	TRBJ2-5	CASSTEGETQYF	TGCGCCAGCAGCACGGAGGGCGAGACCCAGTACTTC
TRBD2	NA	TRBV9	TRBJ2-7	CASSPTSGSSYEQYF	TGTGCCAGCAGCCCCACTAGCGGGAGCTCCTACGAGCAGTACTTC
NA	once	TRBV19	TRBJ2-1	CASSIGGAYNEQFF	TGTGCCAGTAGTATAGGCGGAGCCTACAATGAGCAGTTCTTC
TRBD2	NA	TRBV5-8	TRBJ2-1	CASSLRREYNEQFF	TGTGCCAGCAGCTTGAGGCGGGAGTACAATGAGCAGTTCTTC
TRBD1	NA	TRBV11-3	TRBJ2-3	CASSKDRASITQYF	TGTGCCAGCAGCAAGGACAGGGCTAGTATTACGCAGTATTTT
TRBD2	NA	TRBV19	TRBJ2-1	CASRTGTSENYNEQFF	TGTGCCAGTAGGACCGGGACTAGCGAGAACTACAATGAGCAGTTCTTC
NA	NA	TRBV9	TRBJ2-1	CASSPRTPNPAGEQFF	TGTGCCAGCAGCCCTCGGACTCCAAATCCCGCTGGTGAGCAGTTCTTC
TRBD1	NA	TRBV7-8	TRBJ2-3	CASSLADPGQGFTDTQYF	TGTGCCAGCAGCTTAGCGGATCCGGGACAGGGTTTTACAGATACGCAGTATTTT
TRBD2	NA	TRBV7-2	TRBJ2-1	CASSATSGDNEQFF	TGTGCCAGCAGCGCTACTAGCGGAGACAATGAGCAGTTCTTC
NA	NA	TRBV11-2	TRBJ1-1	CASSLTRGGTEAFF	TGTGCCAGCAGCTTAACCAGAGGGGGCACTGAAGCTTTCTTT
TRBD2	NA	TRBV30	TRBJ2-7	CAWSVLWRGYEQYF	TGTGCCTGGAGTGTACTGTGGCGGGGGTACGAGCAGTACTTC
NA	NA	TRBV30	TRBJ2-7	CAGDRGSYEQYF	TGTGCCGGAGATCGGGGCTCCTACGAGCAGTACTTC